This TCR beta chain originates from a study of CD4 T cell repertoires in COVID-19 (TCRdb year 2021). As for the study more broadly: To analyze cross-reactivity, the CFSE-low cells were expanded with IL-2 for under 11 days and then labeled again and restimulated with spike proteins from other coronaviruses. The study characterized naturally processed CD4+ T cell responses to SARS-CoV-2 spike and nucleoprotein in COVID-19-recovered individuals, using TCR Vbeta sequencing to assess clonal composition. In a few recovered individuals, the researchers analyzed the TCR Vbeta repertoire of SARS-CoV-2-reactive T cells at the subset level.

What this sample's time point label stands for: sample from a COVID-19-recovered individual after infection. Donors were patients who had recovered from mild-to-severe COVID-19. Memory T cell samples that were not cultured went straight to sequencing right after ex vivo isolation. From peripheral blood mononuclear cells, the researchers isolated CD4+ total memory, central memory, effector memory and circulating T follicular helper cells. V is trimmed back by 3 bases and J by 0 bases, and the junction contains 3 bases that no gene match accounts for. The CDR3 numbers 15 residues from cysteine through phenylalanine. Only the CDR3 DNA is retained, 45 bases long and in frame from the first base. CDR1 and CDR2, per the germline V gene (reference sequence), are SGHNT and YYREEE. What the authors observed across the whole study: Several of the most expanded SARS-CoV-2-reactive clonotypes were found to be shared between two or all three memory subsets, suggesting intraclonal diversification. Between about 6.5 and 28% of SARS-CoV-2 clonotypes were also found in SARS-CoV and/or HKU1 spike-stimulated secondary cultures, consistent with cross-reactivity.

Turning to this clone: It has no known antigen specificity. Within one base of it there is no much larger clone, and no base qualities were kept.

To prepare the library, the immunoSEQ multiplex PCR assay was applied. The paper's data handling went like this. Repertoire overlap between subsets was quantified using the Chao-Jaccard similarity index and counts of shared clonotypes. TCRdb's version of the immuneACCESS table is confined to in-frame rearrangements and falls short of the full clone set. An unresolved V gene accounts for under half of the shortfall where checked; the remainder is of unknown origin. V, J and clone size are those of that table, while D and trimming were read from the DNA. The sample table holds 60,000 to 90,000 clones, of which 83% were seen once. The ten largest account for about 0.58% of the sample.

This sample comprised CD4+ T cells from peripheral blood, obtained after recovery from COVID-19. Recombination linked TRBV5-4 to TRBJ2-7, with 10 bases aligning to TRBD2. This clonotype was sampled from a human donor who had COVID-19. In nucleotides, the sequence is TGTGCCAGCAGCTCCGGACTAGCGGCCTCCTACGAGCAGTACTTC. Translated, this gives CASSSGLAASYEQYF.